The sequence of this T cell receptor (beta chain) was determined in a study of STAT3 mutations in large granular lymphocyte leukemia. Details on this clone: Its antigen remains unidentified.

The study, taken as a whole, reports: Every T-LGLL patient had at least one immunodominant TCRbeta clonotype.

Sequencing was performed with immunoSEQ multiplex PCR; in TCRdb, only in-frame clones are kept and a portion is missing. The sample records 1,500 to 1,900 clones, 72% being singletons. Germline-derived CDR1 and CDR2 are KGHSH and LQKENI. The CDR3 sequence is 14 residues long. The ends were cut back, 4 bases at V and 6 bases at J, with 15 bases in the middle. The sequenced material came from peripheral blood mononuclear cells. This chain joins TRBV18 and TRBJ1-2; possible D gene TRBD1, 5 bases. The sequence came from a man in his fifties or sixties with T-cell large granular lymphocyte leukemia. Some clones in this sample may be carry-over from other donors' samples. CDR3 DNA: TGTGCCAGCTCACGGTTGGAGGGGAGGGATGGCTACACCTTC. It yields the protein CASSRLEGRDGYTF.